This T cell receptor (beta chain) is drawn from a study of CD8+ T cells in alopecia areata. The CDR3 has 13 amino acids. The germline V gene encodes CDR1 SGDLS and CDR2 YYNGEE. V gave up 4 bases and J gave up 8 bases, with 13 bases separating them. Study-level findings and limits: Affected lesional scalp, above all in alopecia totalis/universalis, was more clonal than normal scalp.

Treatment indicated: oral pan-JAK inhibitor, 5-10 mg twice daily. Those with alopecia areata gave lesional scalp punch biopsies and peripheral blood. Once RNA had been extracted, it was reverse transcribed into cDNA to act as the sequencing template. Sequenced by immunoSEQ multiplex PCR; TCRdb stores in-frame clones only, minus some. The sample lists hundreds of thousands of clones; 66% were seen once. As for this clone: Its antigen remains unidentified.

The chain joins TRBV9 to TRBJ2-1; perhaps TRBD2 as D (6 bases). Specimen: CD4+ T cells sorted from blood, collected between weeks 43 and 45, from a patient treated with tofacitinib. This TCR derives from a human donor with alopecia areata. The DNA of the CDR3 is TGTGCCAGCAGCCCCCGTTGGAGGGATGAGCAGTTCTTC. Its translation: CASSPRWRDEQFF.